This TCR beta chain was observed in a study of sequential checkpoint blockade in melanoma (dated by TCRdb to between 2017 and 2020). Regarding the research as a whole: Patients were randomized 1:1 to first-line nivolumab followed by ipilimumab (arm A) or ipilimumab followed by nivolumab (arm B). Both trial sequences were followed by maintenance nivolumab. DNA from approximately 88 pretreatment melanoma tumor samples was subjected to TCRbeta immunosequencing. Roughly 20 patients had matched tumor biopsies taken before treatment and at week 13, after single-agent nivolumab (arm A) or ipilimumab (arm B). In around four fifths of the matched pre- and post-treatment tumor biopsy pairs, both biopsies came from the same lesion. What the work shows at the level of the full study, not this receptor alone: In the nivolumab-first arm (arm A), pretreatment tumor TIL clonality was associated with response (P = .04). Tumor T-cell fraction and clonality correlated with PD-L1 staining and CD8+ T-cell counts but not with mutational load. Larger, independent patient cohorts are needed to validate the response-prediction model that combines TCR metrics and mutation burden. Patients whose tumor T-cell fraction and clonality increased by week 13 were about 30 times more likely to achieve clinical benefit. Small sample sizes and reduced statistical power limited the within-arm analyses of tumor T-cell fraction.

The immunoSEQ Assay was used to immunosequence TCRbeta CDR3 regions from genomic DNA. Prior to high-throughput sequencing, genomic DNA was amplified by bias-controlled multiplex PCR. Regarding the original processing steps: To quantify the absolute abundance of each unique TCRbeta CDR3 region, the sequences were collapsed and filtered. Clonality, defined as 1 minus Pielou's evenness, was calculated using productive rearrangements only. Tumor T-cell fraction was calculated by normalizing TCRbeta template counts to usable DNA, which was estimated from several housekeeping genes. Clones with significantly greater frequencies in on-treatment versus baseline samples were identified using a previously published method. TCRdb holds this immuneACCESS table with in-frame rearrangements only. Some clones are missing; in checked studies, unresolved V genes explain under half, and the rest has no known cause. That table gives V, J and clone size, and the DNA gave D and trimming. The sample yields around 13,000 clones; about 28% were counted once. Around a sixth of the sample is in the top ten clones.

The CDR3 runs 14 residues from the cysteine to the phenylalanine. Only CDR3 DNA remains: 42 bases, in frame from the first base. CDR1 and CDR2 are read off the germline V gene as MNHGY and SAAAGT. V ends up 3 bases short and J 7 bases short, with an unmatched junction base count of 6. In light of the paper, this sample's treatment or condition label describes: randomized to nivolumab then ipilimumab (arm A) or the reverse (arm B). None of the trial patients had been given prior DNA-damaging chemotherapy. Samples were obtained from patients with melanoma enrolled in CheckMate 064, a randomized, open-label phase II trial of sequential checkpoint blockade. Genomic DNA from formalin-fixed paraffin-embedded (FFPE) tissue samples served as the input for tumor TCR sequencing. A remark on this clone: The antigen it binds to is not known. No per-base quality is available; no much larger clone lies one base away.

The material was tumor tissue (inferred from file names), obtained from a patient given nivolumab and ipilimumab in sequence. The sequence links TRBV6-8 to TRBJ1-5; TRBD1 fits 7 bases in the junction. This receptor was identified in a human donor with melanoma. The DNA sequence is as follows: TGTGCCAGCAGTTATACAGGGGAAGGCCAGCCCCAGCATTTT. Protein translation: CASSYTGEGQPQHF.